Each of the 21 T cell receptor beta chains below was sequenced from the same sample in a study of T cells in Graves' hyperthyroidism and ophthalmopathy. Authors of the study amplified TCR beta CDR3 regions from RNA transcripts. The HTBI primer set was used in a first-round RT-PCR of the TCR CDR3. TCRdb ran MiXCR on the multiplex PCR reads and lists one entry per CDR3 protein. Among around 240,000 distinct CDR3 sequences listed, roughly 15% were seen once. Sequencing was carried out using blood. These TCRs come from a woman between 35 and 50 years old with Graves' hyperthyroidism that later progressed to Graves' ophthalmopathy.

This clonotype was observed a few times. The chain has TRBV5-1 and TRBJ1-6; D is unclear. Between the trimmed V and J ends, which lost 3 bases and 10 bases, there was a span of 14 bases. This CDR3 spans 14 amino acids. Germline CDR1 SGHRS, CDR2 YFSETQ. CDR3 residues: CASSYGWEQSPLHF. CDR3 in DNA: TGCGCCAGCAGCTATGGGTGGGAGCAATCACCCCTCCACTTT. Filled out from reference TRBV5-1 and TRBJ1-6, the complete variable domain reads KAGVTQTPRYLIKTRGQQVTLSCSPISGHRSVSWYQQTPGQGLQFLFEYFSETQRNKGNFPGRFSGRQFSNSRSEMNVSTLELGDSALYLCASSYGWEQSPLHFGNGTRLTVT.

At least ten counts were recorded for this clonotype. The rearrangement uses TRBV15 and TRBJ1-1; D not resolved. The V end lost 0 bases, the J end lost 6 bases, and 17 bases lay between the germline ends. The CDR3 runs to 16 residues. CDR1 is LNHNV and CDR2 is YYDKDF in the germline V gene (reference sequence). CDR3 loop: CATSRDDPGVRPEAFF. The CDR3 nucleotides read TGTGCCACCAGCAGAGATGATCCGGGAGTAAGGCCTGAAGCTTTCTTT.

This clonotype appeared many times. The CDR3 sequence: CASSPQALVGYEQYF. As DNA, the CDR3 is TGTGCCAGCAGTCCTCAGGCACTAGTGGGTTACGAGCAGTACTTC. The V gene is TRBV27, the J gene TRBJ2-7, with D perhaps TRBD2 (5 bases). Germline-derived CDR1 and CDR2 are MNHEY and SMNVEV (reference sequence). Trimming took off 5 bases at V and 4 bases at J, with 18 bases between the two ends. This CDR3 contains 15 residues.

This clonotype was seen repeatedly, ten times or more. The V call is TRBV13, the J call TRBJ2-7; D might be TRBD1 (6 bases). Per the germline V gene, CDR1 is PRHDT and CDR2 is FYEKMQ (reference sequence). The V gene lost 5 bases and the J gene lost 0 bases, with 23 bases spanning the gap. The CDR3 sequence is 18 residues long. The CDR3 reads CASSKTAKVQGRSYEQYF. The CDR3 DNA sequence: TGTGCCAGCAGCAAGACCGCCAAAGTACAGGGACGCTCCTACGAGCAGTACTTC.

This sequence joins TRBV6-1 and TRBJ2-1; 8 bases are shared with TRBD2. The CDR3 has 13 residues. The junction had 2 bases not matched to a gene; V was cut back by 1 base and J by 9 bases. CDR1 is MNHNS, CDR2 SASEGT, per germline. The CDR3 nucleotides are TGTGCCAGCAGTGAAGTAGCGGGAATTGAGCAGTTCTTC. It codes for CASSEVAGIEQFF.

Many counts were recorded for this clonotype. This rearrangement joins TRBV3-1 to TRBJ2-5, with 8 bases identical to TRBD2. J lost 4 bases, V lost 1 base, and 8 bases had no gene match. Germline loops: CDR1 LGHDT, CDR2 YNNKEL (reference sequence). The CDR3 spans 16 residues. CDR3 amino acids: CASSQVASGFRETQYF. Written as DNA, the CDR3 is TGTGCCAGCAGCCAAGTCGCTAGCGGGTTCAGAGAGACCCAGTACTTC.

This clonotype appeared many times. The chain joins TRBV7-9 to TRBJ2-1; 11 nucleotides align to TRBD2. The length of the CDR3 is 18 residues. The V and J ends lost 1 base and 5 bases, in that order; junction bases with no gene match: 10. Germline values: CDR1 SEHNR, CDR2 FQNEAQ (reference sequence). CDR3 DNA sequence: TGTGCCAGCAGCTTAGGGTCTCTAGCGGGAGGTTTGAACAATGAGCAGTTCTTC. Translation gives CASSLGSLAGGLNNEQFF.

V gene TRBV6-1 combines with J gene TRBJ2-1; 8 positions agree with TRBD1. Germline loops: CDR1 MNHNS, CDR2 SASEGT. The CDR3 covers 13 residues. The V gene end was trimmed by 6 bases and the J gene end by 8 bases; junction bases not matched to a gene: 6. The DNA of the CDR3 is TGTGCCAGCAGGGACAGGGTTGCCGATGAGCAGTTCTTC. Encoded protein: CASRDRVADEQFF.

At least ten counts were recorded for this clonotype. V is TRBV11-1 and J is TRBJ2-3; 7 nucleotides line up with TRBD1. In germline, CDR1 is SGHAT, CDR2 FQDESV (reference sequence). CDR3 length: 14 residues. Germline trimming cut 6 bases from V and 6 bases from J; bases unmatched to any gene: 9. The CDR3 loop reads CASRENNRGDTQYF. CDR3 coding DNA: TGTGCCAGCAGGGAGAACAACAGGGGTGATACGCAGTATTTT.

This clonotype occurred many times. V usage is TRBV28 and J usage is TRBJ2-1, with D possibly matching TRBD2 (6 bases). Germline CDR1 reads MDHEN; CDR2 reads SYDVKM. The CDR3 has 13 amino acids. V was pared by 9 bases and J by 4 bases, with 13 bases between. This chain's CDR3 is CASKTGTYNEQFF. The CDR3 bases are TGTGCCAGTAAAACCGGGACTTACAATGAGCAGTTCTTC.

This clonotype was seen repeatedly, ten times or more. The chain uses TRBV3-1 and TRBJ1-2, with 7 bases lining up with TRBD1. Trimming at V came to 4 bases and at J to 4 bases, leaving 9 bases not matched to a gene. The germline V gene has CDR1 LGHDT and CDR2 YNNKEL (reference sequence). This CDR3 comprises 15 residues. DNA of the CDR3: TGTGCCAGCAGCCCACGACAGGGAAATTCCTATGGCTACACCTTC. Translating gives CASSPRQGNSYGYTF.

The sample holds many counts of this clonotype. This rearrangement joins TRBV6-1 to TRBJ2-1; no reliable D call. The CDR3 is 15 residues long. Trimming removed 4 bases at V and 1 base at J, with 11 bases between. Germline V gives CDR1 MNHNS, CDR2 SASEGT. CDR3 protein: CASSAQSDSYNEQFF. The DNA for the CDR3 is TGTGCCAGCAGTGCTCAGTCGGATTCCTACAATGAGCAGTTCTTC.

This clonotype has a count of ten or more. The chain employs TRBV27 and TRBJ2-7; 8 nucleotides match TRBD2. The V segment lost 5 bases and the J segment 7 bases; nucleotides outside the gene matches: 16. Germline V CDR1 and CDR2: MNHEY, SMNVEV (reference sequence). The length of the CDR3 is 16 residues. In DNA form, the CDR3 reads TGTGCCAGCAGTCTGCTCCTATCGGGAGGGCCAGGGGAGCAGTACTTC. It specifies CASSLLLSGGPGEQYF.

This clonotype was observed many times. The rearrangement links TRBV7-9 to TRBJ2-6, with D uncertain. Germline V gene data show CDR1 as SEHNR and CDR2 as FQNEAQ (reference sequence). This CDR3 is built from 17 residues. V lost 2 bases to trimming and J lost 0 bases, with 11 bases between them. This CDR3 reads CASSLYPTYSGANVLTF. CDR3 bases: TGTGCCAGCAGCTTATACCCCACTTACTCTGGGGCCAACGTCCTGACTTTC.

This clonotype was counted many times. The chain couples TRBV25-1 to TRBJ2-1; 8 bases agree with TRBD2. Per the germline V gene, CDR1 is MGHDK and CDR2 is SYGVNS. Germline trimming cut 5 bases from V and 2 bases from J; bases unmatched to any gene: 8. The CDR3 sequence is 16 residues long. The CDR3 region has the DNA TGTGCCAGCAGTACGACCTCGGGACTAGCCTACAATGAGCAGTTCTTC. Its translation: CASSTTSGLAYNEQFF.

CDR3 nucleotides: TGTGCCAGCAGTTCGGGACTAGCGGGAGATCGAGAGACCCAGTACTTC. Its translation is CASSSGLAGDRETQYF. V usage is TRBV12-3 or TRBV12-4 and J usage is TRBJ2-5; 14 bases align to TRBD2. This CDR3 is 16 amino acids long. V shed 4 bases and J 4 bases; nucleotides not matched to a gene: 5.

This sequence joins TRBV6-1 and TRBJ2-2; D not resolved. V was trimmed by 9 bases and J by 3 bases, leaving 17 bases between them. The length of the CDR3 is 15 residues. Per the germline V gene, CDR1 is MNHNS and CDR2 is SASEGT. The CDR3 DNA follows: TGTGCCAGTACTCAGGCGTTTTTGGACACCGGGGAGCTGTTTTTT. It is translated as CASTQAFLDTGELFF.

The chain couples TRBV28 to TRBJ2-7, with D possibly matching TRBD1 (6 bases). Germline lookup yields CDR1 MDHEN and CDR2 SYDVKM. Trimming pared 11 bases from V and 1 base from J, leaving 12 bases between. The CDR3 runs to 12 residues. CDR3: CAAQDRSYEQYF. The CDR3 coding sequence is TGTGCCGCCCAGGACAGATCCTACGAGCAGTACTTC. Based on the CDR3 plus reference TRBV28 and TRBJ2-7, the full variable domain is DVKVTQSSRYLVKRTGEKVFLECVQDMDHENMFWYRQDPGLGLRLIYFSYDVKMKEKGDIPEGYSVSREKKERFSLILESASTNQTSMYLCAAQDRSYEQYFGPGTRLTVT.

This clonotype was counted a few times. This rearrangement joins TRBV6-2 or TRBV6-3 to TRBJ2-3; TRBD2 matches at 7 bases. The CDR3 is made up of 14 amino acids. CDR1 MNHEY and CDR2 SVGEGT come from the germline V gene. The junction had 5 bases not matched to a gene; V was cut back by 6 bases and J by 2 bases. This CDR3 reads CASRTAGPTDTQYF. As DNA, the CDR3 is TGTGCCAGCAGAACAGCGGGGCCCACAGATACGCAGTATTTT.

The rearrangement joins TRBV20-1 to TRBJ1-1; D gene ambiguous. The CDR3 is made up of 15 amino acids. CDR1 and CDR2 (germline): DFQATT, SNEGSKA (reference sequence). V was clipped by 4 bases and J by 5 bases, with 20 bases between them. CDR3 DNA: TGCAGTGCTAAAATCAGCCGGGCCCAGTGGACTGAAGCTTTCTTT. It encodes CSAKISRAQWTEAFF.

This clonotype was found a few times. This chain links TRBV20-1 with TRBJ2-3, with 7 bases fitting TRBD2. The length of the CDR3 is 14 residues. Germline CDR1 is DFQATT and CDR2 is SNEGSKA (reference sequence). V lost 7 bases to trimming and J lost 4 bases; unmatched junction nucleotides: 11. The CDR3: CSVYRRGSADTQYF. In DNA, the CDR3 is TGCAGTGTCTACAGGCGGGGGAGCGCAGATACGCAGTATTTT.